The 16 T cell receptor beta chains listed next were all sequenced from one sample in a study of T cell responses to AZD1222 COVID-19 vaccine. The data were produced by immunoSEQ multiplex PCR, yet TCRdb's version contains in-frame clones alone and is incomplete. The data show about 130,000 clones, more than 85% seen once. Specimen: peripheral blood, collected on day 0 of AZD1222 vaccination. The receptors derive from an adult in good health.

This chain connects TRBV18 to TRBJ1-6; D gene uncertain. CDR3 size: 14 residues. Germline V gene data show CDR1 as KGHSH and CDR2 as LQKENI. Trimming removed 2 bases from V and 8 bases from J, with 10 bases in between. The CDR3 bases are TGTGCCAGCTCACCAATGGGTACGGATTCACCCCTCCACTTT. Translated, it gives CASSPMGTDSPLHF.

The chain has TRBV7-9 and TRBJ2-7, with D possibly being TRBD1 (7 bases). V lost 5 bases and J lost 7, with 21 bases in between. Looked up from germline, CDR1 is SEHNR and CDR2 is FQNEAQ (reference sequence). CDR3 length: 15 residues. CDR3 residues: CASSPGGRGDVEQYF. The CDR3 nucleotides are TGTGCCAGCAGCCCTGGTGGCAGGGGGGATGTAGAGCAGTACTTC.

DNA for the CDR3: TGCGCCAGCAGCAAAGGAGCTTCAGACAGTAATCAGCCCCAGCATTTT. Encoded protein: CASSKGASDSNQPQHF. V is TRBV4-1 and J is TRBJ1-5, with D possibly being TRBD1 (5 bases). V was trimmed by 5 bases and J by 4 bases, leaving 18 bases between them. CDR3 length: 16 residues. Germline CDR1 and CDR2: MGHRA and YSYEKL.

The genes are TRBV2 and TRBJ2-2; D call uncertain. V was trimmed by 6 bases and J by 5 bases, leaving 4 bases between them. The CDR3 runs 11 residues. Germline assignment: CDR1 SNHLY and CDR2 FYNNEI. The chain's CDR3 is CASRYTGELFF. CDR3 sequence (DNA): TGTGCCAGCAGGTATACCGGGGAGCTGTTTTTT.

This chain connects TRBV10-1 to TRBJ2-7; TRBD1 aligns across 9 bases. Germline lookup yields CDR1 WNHNN and CDR2 SYGVQD (reference sequence). V gave up 2 bases and J gave up 3 bases; unmatched junction bases: 2. The length of the CDR3 is 14 residues. The CDR3 protein is CASSEATGGYEQYF. DNA of the CDR3: TGCGCCAGCAGTGAGGCGACAGGGGGCTACGAGCAGTACTTC.

The J gene is TRBJ2-5, the V gene TRBV6-5, with TRBD1 identical over 7 bases. CDR1 MNHEY and CDR2 SVGAGI come from the germline V gene. J was trimmed by 5 bases and V by 6 bases; bases with no gene match: 6. The CDR3 is made up of 13 amino acids. This chain's CDR3 is CASRGQSRETQYF. The DNA for the CDR3 is TGTGCCAGCAGGGGACAGTCGAGGGAGACCCAGTACTTC.

The chain is built from TRBV27 and TRBJ1-1, with D perhaps TRBD1 (6 bases). V was trimmed by 4 bases and J by 0 bases, leaving 12 bases between them. The CDR3 consists of 15 residues. Germline-derived CDR1 and CDR2 are MNHEY and SMNVEV (reference sequence). The CDR3 sequence: CASSSGQNMNTEAFF. The CDR3 DNA sequence: TGTGCCAGCAGTTCCGGACAGAACATGAACACTGAAGCTTTCTTT.

The chain carries TRBV29-1 and TRBJ2-3; D gene ambiguous. The CDR3 totals 11 residues. Germline V gene data show CDR1 as SQVTM and CDR2 as ANQGSEA. Deletions cut 4 bases from V and 4 bases from J, with 6 bases between. CDR3 coding DNA: TGCAGCGTTGTATCCCCAGATACGCAGTATTTT. It encodes CSVVSPDTQYF.

V is TRBV7-2 and J is TRBJ2-2; TRBD1 matches at 8 bases. The length of the CDR3 is 16 residues. The ends lost 5 bases at V and 4 bases at J; junction bases unmatched: 9. Germline V gene sequence: CDR1 SGHTA, CDR2 FQGNSA. CDR3 sequence reads: CASSAGTGGGTGELFF. In DNA form, the CDR3 reads TGTGCCAGCAGCGCCGGGACAGGTGGCGGCACCGGGGAGCTGTTTTTT.

As DNA, the CDR3 is TGTGCCAGCAGCTTACTTATGTCGACAGATACGCAGTATTTT. Translating gives CASSLLMSTDTQYF. The chain couples TRBV5-5 to TRBJ2-3; D remains unclear. This CDR3 comprises 14 residues. Germline CDR1 reads SGHKS; CDR2 reads YYEKEE (reference sequence). The V gene lost 2 bases and the J gene lost 3 bases, with 10 bases spanning the gap.

The J gene is TRBJ2-1, the V gene TRBV27; 12 bases align to TRBD2. V gave up 2 bases and J gave up 7 bases; unmatched junction bases: 12. Germline V gene sequence: CDR1 MNHEY, CDR2 SMNVEV (reference sequence). This CDR3 has 18 residues. CDR3 nucleotides: TGTGCCAGCAGTTTACGAGTCGGGACTAGCGGGTGGGGTAATGAGCAGTTCTTC. It encodes CASSLRVGTSGWGNEQFF.

The gene calls are TRBV4-3 and TRBJ2-3; the D is unclear. V lost 3 bases to trimming and J lost 0 bases, with 10 bases between them. Per germline, CDR1 LGHNA and CDR2 YSLEER. This CDR3 comprises 15 residues. The CDR3 sequence is CASSQGTFSTDTQYF. The CDR3 bases are TGCGCCAGCAGCCAGGGTACCTTTAGCACAGATACGCAGTATTTT.

Here the CDR3 DNA reads TGTGCCAGCAGCTTAGCAACGGGCTTTCAAGAAGCTTTCTTT. Its protein product is CASSLATGFQEAFF. The V gene is TRBV7-9, the J gene TRBJ1-1, with unresolved D. Germline CDR1 reads SEHNR; CDR2 reads FQNEAQ (reference sequence). The CDR3 length is 14 residues. The V and J ends lost 0 bases and 8 bases respectively, with 13 bases between them.

The chain carries TRBV2 and TRBJ1-2; possible D gene TRBD1, 6 bases. The CDR3 is 16 amino acids. V was clipped by 6 bases and J by 0 bases, with 17 bases between them. Germline V gene sequence: CDR1 SNHLY, CDR2 FYNNEI. The DNA of the CDR3 is TGTGCCAGCAGCGGCAAGTTGAGGACAGCTAACTATGGCTACACCTTC. Encoded protein: CASSGKLRTANYGYTF.

This chain uses TRBV6-5 with TRBJ1-6; possible D gene TRBD1, 5 bases. The germline V gene encodes CDR1 MNHEY and CDR2 SVGAGI. V dropped 1 base and J dropped 9 bases, with 10 bases sitting between them. The CDR3 totals 14 residues. The CDR3 is CASSYWGSGSPLHF. The CDR3 coding sequence is TGTGCCAGCAGTTACTGGGGGAGTGGTTCACCCCTCCACTTT.

This chain links TRBV5-5 with TRBJ2-3, with D maybe TRBD2 (5 bases). There are 14 residues in the CDR3. V was clipped by 6 bases and J by 0 bases, with 11 bases between them. CDR1 is SGHKS, CDR2 YYEKEE, per germline (reference sequence). This CDR3 is CASTILVSTDTQYF. Written as DNA, the CDR3 is TGTGCCAGCACCATACTAGTTAGCACAGATACGCAGTATTTT.